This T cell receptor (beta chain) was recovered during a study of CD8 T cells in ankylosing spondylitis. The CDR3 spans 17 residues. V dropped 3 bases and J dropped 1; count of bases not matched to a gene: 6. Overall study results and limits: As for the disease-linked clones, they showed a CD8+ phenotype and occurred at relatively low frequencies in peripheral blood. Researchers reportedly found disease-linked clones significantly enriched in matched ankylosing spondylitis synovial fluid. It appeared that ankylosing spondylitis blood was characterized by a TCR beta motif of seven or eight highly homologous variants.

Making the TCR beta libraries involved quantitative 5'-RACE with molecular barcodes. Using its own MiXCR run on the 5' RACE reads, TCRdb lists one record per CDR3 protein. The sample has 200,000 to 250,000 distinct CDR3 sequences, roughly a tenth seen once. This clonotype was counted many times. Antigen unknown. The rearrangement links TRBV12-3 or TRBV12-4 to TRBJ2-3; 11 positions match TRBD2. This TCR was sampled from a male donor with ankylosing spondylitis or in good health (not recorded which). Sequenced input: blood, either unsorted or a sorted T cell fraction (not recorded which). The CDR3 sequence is CASSFDSGLAGTDTQYF. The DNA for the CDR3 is TGTGCCAGCAGTTTTGATTCGGGACTAGCGGGCACAGATACGCAGTATTTT.